The 14 T cell receptor beta chains in this list originate from one sample, sequenced in a study of Graves' ophthalmopathy and Graves' hyperthyroidism. Amplification targeted the TCR beta CDR3 regions, with RNA transcripts as the source material. The authors performed first-round RT-PCR with HTBI primers and then a second-round multiplex PCR. TCRdb reprocessed the multiplex PCR reads via MiXCR and lists one record per CDR3 protein. The sample lists about 1.1 million distinct CDR3 sequences, approximately 35% occurring once. Input material: peripheral blood or thyroid tissue (not recorded which). Receptors were obtained from an adult man with Graves' hyperthyroidism.

The chain recombines TRBV11-3 with TRBJ2-7; D is possibly TRBD1 or TRBD2 (5 bases each). The V and J ends lost 6 bases and 4 bases respectively, with 13 bases between them. Germline-derived CDR1 and CDR2 are SGHNT and YENEEA. The CDR3 is made up of 13 amino acids. For the CDR3, the DNA is TGTGCCAGCAGATGGGGCCGACTATACGAGCAGTACTTC. It yields the protein CASRWGRLYEQYF.

As concerns this clonotype: This may be a read error, as it is one base from a much larger clone. CDR3 nucleotide sequence: TGTGCCACCAGTGATCGACTAGCGGGCAAGAGCACCGGGGAGCTGTTTTTT. Its translation is CATSDRLAGKSTGELFF. The rearrangement links TRBV24-1 to TRBJ2-2; 10 nucleotides agree with TRBD2. The CDR3 spans 17 residues. V gave up 3 bases and J gave up 4 bases; unmatched junction bases: 7. The germline V gene encodes CDR1 KGHDR and CDR2 SFDVKD.

This chain uses TRBV10-3 with TRBJ2-7, with 8 bases lining up with TRBD2. The CDR3 covers 13 residues. Germline V gene lookup returns CDR1 ENHRY and CDR2 SYGVKD. The trim removed 5 bases at V and 7 bases at J, leaving 7 bases unmatched. The CDR3 DNA reads as TGTGCCATCAGTTTAGCGGGACATAGGGAGCAGTACTTC. Protein: CAISLAGHREQYF.

In its sample, this clonotype was seen many times. The rearrangement joins TRBV7-9 to TRBJ1-4, with TRBD1 matching over 7 bases. Trimming at V came to 5 bases and at J to 9 bases, leaving 3 bases not matched to a gene. CDR3 size: 12 residues. Germline V gives CDR1 SEHNR, CDR2 FQNEAQ (reference sequence). The CDR3 sequence is CASSTGVQKLFF. CDR3 nucleotide sequence: TGTGCCAGCAGCACAGGGGTTCAAAAACTGTTTTTT.

J is TRBJ2-6 and V is TRBV7-2; 7 nucleotides agree with TRBD1. Per germline, CDR1 SGHTA and CDR2 FQGNSA. With 5 bases clipped from V and 2 bases from J, the junction kept 9 bases outside the gene matches. The CDR3 extends over 17 amino acids. The CDR3 is CASSGRSGTAGANVLTF. CDR3 DNA: TGTGCCAGCAGCGGACGATCCGGGACAGCTGGGGCCAACGTCCTGACTTTC.

The chain carries TRBV7-9 and TRBJ2-1; D unresolved. Germline V gene sequence: CDR1 SEHNR, CDR2 FQNEAQ (reference sequence). V lost 4 bases and J lost 6, with 19 bases in between. The CDR3 is made up of 16 amino acids. CDR3 DNA sequence: TGTGCCAGCAGCTGGGTCAGAGACTCCTTTAGCAATGAGCAGTTCTTC. This translates into CASSWVRDSFSNEQFF.

With respect to this clonotype: One base away lies a much larger clone, so this may be a sequencing read error. The J gene is TRBJ1-1, the V gene TRBV9; no clear D. CDR1 SGDLS and CDR2 YYNGEE come from the germline V gene. V was pared by 0 bases and J by 1 base, with 19 bases between. There are 18 residues in the CDR3. The CDR3 nucleotides are TGTGCCAGCAGCGTAGTTGTAGGTCACCAAGGATGGAACACTGAAGCTTTCTTT. Its protein is CASSVVVGHQGWNTEAFF.

This chain uses TRBV7-2 with TRBJ1-1; the D is unclear. Trimming took 5 bases from V and 5 from J, leaving 12 bases between them. The CDR3 extends over 13 amino acids. Germline CDR1 SGHTA, CDR2 FQGNSA. CDR3 DNA: TGTGCCAGCAGCCAAGTAAGGGTTACTGAAGCTTTCTTT. Translated, it gives CASSQVRVTEAFF.

This clonotype was counted ten times or more. The chain combines TRBV29-1 with TRBJ2-7; maybe TRBD1 (6 bases). Germline V gene sequence: CDR1 SQVTM, CDR2 ANQGSEA. This CDR3 contains 12 residues. The germline V and J ends were trimmed by 1 base and 5 bases, with 9 bases remaining between them. In DNA, the CDR3 is TGCAGCGTTGAAGGGGGGCATAACGAGCAGTACTTC. Residues: CSVEGGHNEQYF.

The chain recombines TRBV7-9 with TRBJ1-4, with 9 bases lining up with TRBD1. The CDR3 has 16 residues. The germline gives CDR1 SEHNR, CDR2 FQNEAQ (reference sequence). The V segment lost 6 bases and the J segment 8 bases; nucleotides outside the gene matches: 13. CDR3 nucleotide sequence: TGTGCCAGCAGGACGTTGCGGGGACAGGGAGAGGAAAAACTGTTTTTT. This codes for CASRTLRGQGEEKLFF.

This clonotype was counted a few times. The chain recombines TRBV28 with TRBJ1-5; D gene uncertain. Germline V gene lookup returns CDR1 MDHEN and CDR2 SYDVKM. CDR3 length: 14 residues. V lost 3 bases and J 7 bases, leaving 13 bases between the germline ends. The CDR3 region has the DNA TGTGCCAGCAGTTTCCCCCGCATTGGACAGCCCCAGCATTTT. This encodes CASSFPRIGQPQHF. The variable domain in full, with the rest retrieved from reference TRBV28 and TRBJ1-5, is DVKVTQSSRYLVKRTGEKVFLECVQDMDHENMFWYRQDPGLGLRLIYFSYDVKMKEKGDIPEGYSVSREKKERFSLILESASTNQTSMYLCASSFPRIGQPQHFGDGTRLSIL.

The rearrangement joins TRBV6-6 to TRBJ1-6; 8 bases are shared with TRBD1. V gave up 4 bases and J gave up 1 base; unmatched junction bases: 6. Germline V gives CDR1 MNHNY, CDR2 SVGAGI (reference sequence). The CDR3 loop spans 17 amino acids. The CDR3 nucleotides read TGTGCCAGCAGTTTTGGACAGGGACTTTCCTATAATTCACCCCTCCACTTT. Its translation: CASSFGQGLSYNSPLHF.

This clonotype was observed many times. The chain joins TRBV11-2 to TRBJ2-2, with D unclear. Looked up from germline, CDR1 is SGHAT and CDR2 is FQNNGV. Trimming stripped 1 base from V and 4 bases from J, with 10 bases between. The CDR3 sequence is 15 residues long. This CDR3 is CASSLGWASTGELFF. For the CDR3, the DNA is TGTGCCAGCAGCTTAGGCTGGGCGTCCACCGGGGAGCTGTTTTTT.

The gene calls are TRBV6-5 and TRBJ1-2; perhaps TRBD1 as D (6 bases). The germline V gene has CDR1 MNHEY and CDR2 SVGAGI. V was shortened by 1 base and J by 3 bases, with 12 bases between the two germline ends. This CDR3 is 15 amino acids long. The CDR3: CASSYFGRGDYGYTF. Written as DNA, the CDR3 is TGTGCCAGCAGTTACTTCGGCAGGGGAGACTATGGCTACACCTTC.